This is a list of T cell receptor beta chains from one sample in a study of cytomegalovirus exposure and HLA in healthy donors. Data came from immunoSEQ multiplex PCR; TCRdb stores just in-frame clones and leaves some out. The sample lists 180,000 or so clones, roughly 86% seen once, with approximately 7% in the top ten. Material: PBMCs. All receptors derive from a man aged 25 to 40 in good health and CMV-seropositive. Each CDR3 is given with its conserved first and last residue. A D gene is named only where the DNA matches it firmly. Clone size, where shown, is once, few, many, or a class for clones that have expanded.

length,V,J,D,size,CDR3,DNA
16,TRBV5-1,TRBJ2-1,TRBD1,-,CASSAGSGYRGYEQFF,TGCGCCAGCAGCGCCGGGTCGGGTTACAGGGGGTATGAGCAGTTCTTC
15,TRBV6-1,TRBJ2-7,-,-,CASSEAAGRGYEQYF,TGTGCCAGCAGTGAAGCGGCAGGCCGCGGCTACGAGCAGTACTTC
13,TRBV7-8,TRBJ2-1,-,-,CASSTRGDNEQFF,TGTGCCAGCAGCACCCGGGGCGACAATGAGCAGTTCTTC
15,TRBV4-1,TRBJ2-1,-,once,CASSLDRTSYNEQFF,TGCGCCAGCAGCCTGGACCGAACCTCCTACAATGAGCAGTTCTTC
14,TRBV6-5,TRBJ2-5,-,-,CASSYVRAPGLQYF,TGTGCCAGCAGTTACGTACGCGCTCCGGGACTTCAGTACTTC
13,TRBV30,TRBJ1-4,-,-,CAWLPTTNEKLFF,TGTGCCTGGCTGCCTACAACTAATGAAAAACTGTTTTTT
14,TRBV4-1,TRBJ1-5,TRBD1,-,CASSQETGDQPQHF,TGCGCCAGCAGCCAAGAGACAGGGGATCAGCCCCAGCATTTT
15,TRBV5-1,TRBJ1-5,-,-,CASSLAGISNQPQHF,TGCGCCAGCAGCTTGGCTGGGATCAGCAATCAGCCCCAGCATTTT
13,TRBV7-2,TRBJ1-2,-,-,CASSLGQFYGYTF,TGTGCCAGCAGCTTAGGACAGTTCTATGGCTACACCTTC
18,TRBV6-1,TRBJ1-5,-,-,CASSEARGIGYSNQPQHF,TGTGCCAGCAGTGAAGCGAGGGGGATCGGATATAGCAATCAGCCCCAGCATTTT
14,TRBV29-1,TRBJ1-2,-,-,CSVEVAGEGYGYTF,TGCAGCGTTGAAGTGGCAGGGGAAGGATATGGCTACACCTTC
14,TRBV2,TRBJ2-1,TRBD2,-,CASSDVTSGDEQFF,TGTGCCAGCAGCGACGTGACTAGCGGGGATGAGCAGTTCTTC
16,TRBV18,TRBJ2-3,-,-,CASSPPGGGGQDTQYF,TGTGCCAGCTCACCACCGGGGGGAGGGGGCCAAGATACGCAGTATTTT
13,TRBV2,TRBJ2-1,TRBD1,-,CASSWDSLNEQFF,TGTGCCAGCAGTTGGGACAGTCTTAATGAGCAGTTCTTC
15,TRBV18,TRBJ2-7,TRBD1,-,CASSPRTGQVREQYF,TGTGCCAGCTCACCTAGGACAGGGCAGGTTAGAGAGCAGTACTTC
16,TRBV4-3,TRBJ2-3,-,-,CASSQSLRLSTDTQYF,TGCGCCAGCAGCCAATCGCTGAGACTGTCCACAGATACGCAGTATTTT
14,TRBV5-6,TRBJ1-1,TRBD1,-,CASSLQGPLQVAFF,TGTGCCAGCAGCCTACAGGGGCCGCTCCAGGTAGCTTTCTTT
14,TRBV19,TRBJ2-7,-,-,CASRNSRSSYEQYF,TGTGCCAGTAGGAACAGCAGGAGCTCCTACGAGCAGTACTTC
14,TRBV5-1,TRBJ2-1,-,-,CASSLVSANNEQFF,TGCGCCAGCAGCTTGGTTTCAGCTAACAATGAGCAGTTCTTC
14,TRBV5-1,TRBJ2-3,TRBD2,-,CASSLGTSADTQYF,TGCGCCAGCAGCTTGGGGACTAGCGCAGATACGCAGTATTTT
15,TRBV7-8,TRBJ2-7,-,once,CASSHGPLRGDEQYF,TGTGCCAGCAGCCACGGGCCCCTGAGGGGAGACGAGCAGTACTTC
14,TRBV11-2,TRBJ1-1,TRBD1,-,CASSLGQGNTEAFF,TGTGCCAGCAGCCTCGGACAGGGGAACACTGAAGCTTTCTTT
17,TRBV6-1,TRBJ1-1,-,-,CASSASQGERLITEAFF,TGTGCCAGCAGTGCAAGCCAGGGTGAACGCCTGATCACTGAAGCTTTCTTT
14,TRBV5-6,TRBJ2-5,-,-,CASSFRWGMETQYF,TGTGCCAGCAGCTTCAGGTGGGGGATGGAGACCCAGTACTTC
14,TRBV15,TRBJ2-5,-,-,CATSNNRNPETQYF,TGTGCCACCAGCAATAACCGTAACCCGGAGACCCAGTACTTC
16,TRBV7-9,TRBJ2-1,-,-,CASRVLGAHVYNEQFF,TGTGCCAGCAGAGTTTTAGGGGCTCATGTATACAATGAGCAGTTCTTC
15,TRBV4-2,TRBJ2-7,TRBD2,once,CASSQDRTSRNEQYF,TGTGCCAGCAGCCAAGATAGGACTAGTCGGAACGAGCAGTACTTC
13,TRBV27,TRBJ2-7,-,-,CASSLAPSYEQYF,TGTGCCAGCAGTTTAGCGCCTTCCTACGAGCAGTACTTC
14,TRBV28,TRBJ1-1,-,-,CASSLTAVNTEAFF,TGTGCCAGCAGTTTGACCGCCGTGAACACTGAAGCTTTCTTT
13,TRBV5-4,TRBJ2-3,-,-,CASSADSTDTQYF,TGTGCCAGCAGCGCGGACAGCACAGATACGCAGTATTTT
11,TRBV7-9,TRBJ2-7,-,-,CASSRTYEQYF,TGTGCCAGCAGCCGAACCTACGAGCAGTACTTC
15,TRBV6-1,TRBJ1-3,-,-,CASSGRIISGNTIYF,TGTGCCAGCAGTGGCCGGATTATCTCTGGAAACACCATATATTTT
19,TRBV5-1,TRBJ2-2,-,-,CASSLEPPSPLSYTGELFF,TGCGCCAGCAGCTTGGAGCCTCCTAGCCCTCTATCTTATACCGGGGAGCTGTTTTTT